This T cell receptor (beta chain) was sequenced during a study of post-analysis software for immune sequencing data. Study as a whole: Several disease courses (relapsing-remitting, secondary progressive and progressive-relapsing) of multiple sclerosis were included. Study findings and constraints: Compared with controls, patients had more of about 5 TRBV segments, including TRBV5-6, TRBV5-1 and TRBV20-1. Multiple sclerosis patients had significantly lower normalized Chao1 diversity than controls. Strong co-clustering by F measure linked samples that shared a preparation batch.

CDR3 length: 13 amino acids. V was shortened by 3 bases and J by 4 bases, with 8 bases between the two germline ends. Per the germline V gene, CDR1 is SGHDT and CDR2 is YYEEEE. In this sample, this clonotype turned up a few times. Its specificity is unknown. Sequencing libraries made from TCR beta cDNA carried unique molecular identifiers. Using its own MiXCR run on the PCR reads, TCRdb lists one record per CDR3 protein. The profile shows about 770,000 distinct CDR3 sequences, 46% of them singletons. This clonotype was obtained from a girl under 18 with multiple sclerosis. Sequenced input: blood. The V and J genes are TRBV5-6 and TRBJ2-1; D is perhaps TRBD2 (5 bases). In nucleotides, the CDR3 is TGTGCCAGCAGCTACACTAGTTACAATGAGCAGTTCTTC. It translates to CASSYTSYNEQFF. The full variable domain, completed using reference TRBV5-6 and TRBJ2-1, is DAGVTQSPTHLIKTRGQQVTLRCSPKSGHDTVSWYQQALGQGPQFIFQYYEEEERQRGNFPDRFSGHQFPNYSSELNVNALLLGDSALYLCASSYTSYNEQFFGPGTRLTVL.